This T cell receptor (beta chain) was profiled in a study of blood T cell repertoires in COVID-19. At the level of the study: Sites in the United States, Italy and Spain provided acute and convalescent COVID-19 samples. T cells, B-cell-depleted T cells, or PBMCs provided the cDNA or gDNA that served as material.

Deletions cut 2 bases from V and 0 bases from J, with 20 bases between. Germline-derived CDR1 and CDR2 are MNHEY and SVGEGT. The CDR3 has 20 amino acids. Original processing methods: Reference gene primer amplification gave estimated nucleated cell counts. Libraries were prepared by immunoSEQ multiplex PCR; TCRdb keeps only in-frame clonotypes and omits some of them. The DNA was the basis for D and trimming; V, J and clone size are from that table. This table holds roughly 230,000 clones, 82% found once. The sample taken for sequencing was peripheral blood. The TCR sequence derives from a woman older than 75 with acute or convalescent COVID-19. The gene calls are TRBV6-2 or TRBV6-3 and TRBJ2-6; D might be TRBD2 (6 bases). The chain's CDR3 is CASSYNIKGWRASGANVLTF. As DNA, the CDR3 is TGTGCCAGCAGTTACAATATAAAGGGCTGGAGGGCCTCTGGGGCCAACGTCCTGACTTTC.